The 27 T cell receptor beta chains in this list originate from one sample, sequenced in a study of blood T cell repertoires in COVID-19. Generated by immunoSEQ multiplex PCR, the TCRdb table keeps only in-frame clones and is missing some. This sample has 210,000 or so clones, with more than 80% found just once. Sequencing was performed on peripheral blood. These TCRs come from an elderly woman with acute or convalescent COVID-19.

The chain couples TRBV7-9 to TRBJ2-3, with 11 bases lining up with TRBD2. V was clipped by 4 bases and J by 15 bases; unmatched bases: 6. CDR1 is SEHNR, CDR2 FQNEAQ, per germline (reference sequence). The CDR3 loop spans 12 amino acids. This chain's CDR3 is CASSSLAGVSYF. The CDR3 coding sequence is TGTGCCAGCAGCTCACTAGCGGGGGTCTCTTATTTT.

The chain employs TRBV6-5 and TRBJ1-5; D unclear. Trimming cost V 4 bases and J 0 bases, with 4 bases left between them. The germline V gene encodes CDR1 MNHEY and CDR2 SVGAGI. The CDR3 covers 13 residues. CDR3 sequence (DNA): TGTGCCAGCAGTTTAAATAGCAATCAGCCCCAGCATTTT. Translating gives CASSLNSNQPQHF.

This clone was observed a single time. The chain recombines TRBV30 with TRBJ1-6; D gene ambiguous. The CDR3 loop spans 14 amino acids. Germline loops: CDR1 GTSNPN, CDR2 SVGIG (reference sequence). Trimming pared 2 bases from V and 7 bases from J, leaving 12 bases between. The CDR3, as DNA: TGTGCCTGGAGTCAACGGGGTTTGAATTCACCCCTCCACTTT. Protein: CAWSQRGLNSPLHF.

The rearrangement links TRBV10-2 to TRBJ1-5; D is undetermined. V lost 6 bases and J lost 1, with 10 bases in between. CDR1 WSHSY and CDR2 SAAADI come from the germline V gene. The CDR3 is 14 residues long. CDR3 residues: CASSPSGSNQPQHF. For the CDR3, the DNA is TGCGCCAGCAGCCCGTCGGGAAGCAATCAGCCCCAGCATTTT.

This chain joins TRBV5-5 and TRBJ2-7, with D possibly TRBD1 on 6 matching bases. V was shortened by 4 bases and J by 2 bases, with 28 bases between the two germline ends. The CDR3 has 19 amino acids. CDR1 SGHKS and CDR2 YYEKEE come from the germline V gene (reference sequence). This CDR3 is CASSMHLKPTGKLPYEQYF. The CDR3 DNA reads as TGTGCCAGCAGCATGCACCTAAAACCCACAGGGAAATTGCCCTACGAGCAGTACTTC.

The chain couples TRBV4-1 to TRBJ2-5; 9 positions agree with TRBD2. Germline CDR1 MGHRA, CDR2 YSYEKL. With 4 bases clipped from V and 2 bases from J, the junction kept 8 bases outside the gene matches. The CDR3 covers 16 residues. The CDR3: CASSPVLSGGQETQYF. The DNA of the CDR3 is TGCGCCAGCAGCCCTGTATTGAGCGGGGGGCAAGAGACCCAGTACTTC.

The count of this clone is one. This sequence joins TRBV11-3 and TRBJ2-7, with TRBD2 matching over 11 bases. V shed 2 bases, J shed 2 bases, and the junction held 8 bases outside the gene matches. Germline CDR1 reads SGHNT; CDR2 reads YENEEA. The CDR3 is 17 residues long. CDR3 sequence: CASSLSSLAGGTYEQYF. The DNA of the CDR3 is TGTGCCAGCAGCTTAAGTTCGCTAGCGGGGGGAACCTACGAGCAGTACTTC.

The genes are TRBV11-2 and TRBJ1-3; 8 positions agree with TRBD1. Germline V lookup: CDR1 SGHAT, CDR2 FQNNGV. V gave up 5 bases and J gave up 2 bases; unmatched junction bases: 8. The CDR3 runs to 16 residues. In DNA form, the CDR3 reads TGTGCCAGCAGCATTGTCTACAGGGGGGCTGGAAACACCATATATTTT. It is translated as CASSIVYRGAGNTIYF.

A word on this clone: This sample includes further DNA sequences coding for the same CDR3. The chain joins TRBV19 to TRBJ1-2, with 7 bases aligning to TRBD1. J was trimmed by 5 bases and V by 5 bases; bases with no gene match: 8. Germline-derived CDR1 and CDR2 are LNHDA and SQIVND (reference sequence). The CDR3 runs 14 residues. CDR3 region: CASSRDRDLYGYTF. CDR3 DNA sequence: TGTGCCAGTAGTCGCGACAGGGACCTATATGGCTACACCTTC.

This chain joins TRBV29-1 and TRBJ2-1, with 12 bases identical to TRBD1. Germline V gene data show CDR1 as SQVTM and CDR2 as ANQGSEA. The junction had 12 bases not matched to a gene; V was cut back by 4 bases and J by 8 bases. The CDR3 runs to 16 residues. The CDR3 spells CSVAGTGGWAFDEQFF. The CDR3 nucleotides read TGCAGCGTTGCCGGGACAGGGGGCTGGGCGTTCGATGAGCAGTTCTTC.

The table lists this clone with a few counts. J is TRBJ2-5 and V is TRBV7-9; no firm D call. The CDR3 spans 14 residues. CDR1 SEHNR and CDR2 FQNEAQ come from the germline V gene (reference sequence). V gave up 1 base and J gave up 2 bases, with 8 bases separating them. This CDR3 is CASSLGGSQETQYF. The CDR3 DNA follows: TGTGCCAGCAGCTTAGGAGGTAGTCAAGAGACCCAGTACTTC.

This chain uses TRBV18 with TRBJ1-4; D not certain. The CDR3 runs 15 residues. In germline, CDR1 is KGHSH, CDR2 LQKENI. Trimming took 2 bases from V and 1 from J, leaving 8 bases between them. The CDR3 DNA is TGTGCCAGCTCACCAACGGGTGTAACTAATGAAAAACTGTTTTTT. Its protein product is CASSPTGVTNEKLFF.

The V gene is TRBV10-3, the J gene TRBJ2-3; D is possibly TRBD1 (6 bases). The CDR3 runs 13 residues. Trimming removed 8 bases from V and 4 bases from J, with 13 bases in between. Germline V CDR1 and CDR2: ENHRY, SYGVKD. The CDR3 bases are TGTGCCATCGCGACAGGTGGGGCAGATACGCAGTATTTT. It encodes CAIATGGADTQYF.

This clone has just a few counts. The chain recombines TRBV7-2 with TRBJ1-2, with D unresolved. CDR1 is SGHTA, CDR2 FQGNSA, per germline. The length of the CDR3 is 13 residues. The germline V and J ends were trimmed by 5 bases and 4 bases, with 11 bases remaining between them. CDR3 loop: CASSPEIGYGYTF. The DNA of the CDR3 is TGTGCCAGCAGCCCAGAAATTGGCTATGGCTACACCTTC.

The rearrangement links TRBV19 to TRBJ2-7; 8 bases align to TRBD2. The CDR3 consists of 15 residues. Germline CDR1 is LNHDA and CDR2 is SQIVND (reference sequence). V lost 2 bases, J lost 4 bases, and 7 bases stayed unmatched. CDR3 residues: CASSIKRELGYEQYF. The CDR3 DNA reads as TGTGCCAGTAGTATAAAGCGGGAGCTGGGGTACGAGCAGTACTTC.

V and J are TRBV25-1 and TRBJ2-1, with D possibly matching TRBD1 (6 bases). V was cut by 8 bases and J by 3 bases, with 11 bases left in between. CDR3 length equals 13 residues. CDR1 is MGHDK and CDR2 is SYGVNS in the germline V gene. The chain's CDR3 is CASHSDSYNEQFF. The CDR3 DNA follows: TGTGCCAGCCACTCGGACAGCTACAATGAGCAGTTCTTC.

The chain couples TRBV10-1 to TRBJ2-1; 13 bases are a match to TRBD2. Looked up from germline, CDR1 is WNHNN and CDR2 is SYGVQD (reference sequence). J was trimmed by 5 bases and V by 3 bases; bases with no gene match: 1. The CDR3 loop spans 15 amino acids. In DNA form, the CDR3 reads TGCGCCAGCAGTGAACTAGCGGGAGGGGACAATGAGCAGTTCTTC. Its protein is CASSELAGGDNEQFF.

The chain carries TRBV19 and TRBJ1-3, with D tentatively TRBD1 (5 bases). CDR3 length: 13 residues. The ends were cut back, 7 bases at V and 6 bases at J, with 13 bases in the middle. Germline V gives CDR1 LNHDA, CDR2 SQIVND (reference sequence). The CDR3 DNA reads as TGTGCCAGTATAGACAGAATAGAAAACACCATATATTTT. Its protein product is CASIDRIENTIYF.

This rearrangement joins TRBV5-1 to TRBJ2-5, with D possibly being TRBD2 (6 bases). Germline CDR1 and CDR2: SGHRS and YFSETQ. The CDR3 spans 16 residues. V lost 0 bases and J 2 bases, leaving 14 bases between the germline ends. The CDR3 here is CASSLAGSGGQETQYF. DNA for the CDR3: TGCGCCAGCAGCTTGGCGGGTAGCGGCGGGCAAGAGACCCAGTACTTC.

This clone has more than one count but fewer than ten. The J gene is TRBJ1-1, the V gene TRBV30; TRBD1 might be the D (5 bases). The CDR3 is made up of 13 amino acids. V lost 3 bases and J lost 6, with 14 bases in between. Germline values: CDR1 GTSNPN, CDR2 SVGIG (reference sequence). This chain's CDR3 is CAWSPGGVAEAFF. For the CDR3, the DNA is TGTGCCTGGAGCCCGGGGGGTGTCGCTGAAGCTTTCTTT.

The chain combines TRBV4-2 with TRBJ2-1; 11 bases are a match to TRBD2. Trimming took 3 bases from V and 6 from J; bases not matched to a gene: 7. The CDR3 loop spans 16 amino acids. Germline loops: CDR1 LGHNA, CDR2 YNFKEQ. CDR3: CASSQIGLAGSNEQFF. As DNA, the CDR3 is TGTGCCAGCAGCCAGATCGGACTAGCGGGTAGCAATGAGCAGTTCTTC.

The chain has TRBV21-1 and TRBJ2-7; the DNA was not used to check the table's D call, TRBD1. TRBV21-1 is a pseudogene locus. The length of the CDR3 is 16 residues. The CDR3 is CASTSTAQGFTYEQYF. In DNA form, the CDR3 reads TGTGCCAGCACCTCTACGGCGCAGGGGTTCACCTACGAGCAGTACTTC.

This chain uses TRBV14 with TRBJ2-7; 12 bases map to TRBD2. Per germline, CDR1 SGHDN and CDR2 FVKESK. The CDR3 is made up of 16 amino acids. Trimming removed 8 bases from V and 2 bases from J; junction bases left unmatched: 10. This CDR3 reads CASSLAGGPATYEQYF. CDR3 in DNA: TGTGCCAGCTCCCTAGCGGGAGGGCCCGCTACCTACGAGCAGTACTTC.

This clone was detected only a few times. This chain joins TRBV3-1 (or the pseudogene TRBV3-2) and TRBJ2-1; 14 nucleotides match TRBD2. Germline V gene data show CDR1 as LGHDT and CDR2 as YNNKEL (reference sequence). Trimming took 5 bases from V and 4 from J; bases not matched to a gene: 13. This CDR3 spans 19 amino acids. DNA for the CDR3: TGTGCCAGCAGCAAAAAAGGACTAGCGGGAGGAGGGTCTTACAATGAGCAGTTCTTC. This codes for CASSKKGLAGGGSYNEQFF.

V is TRBV3-1 (or the pseudogene TRBV3-2) and J is TRBJ2-1; no clear D gene. This CDR3 region has 14 residues. Germline CDR1 reads LGHDT; CDR2 reads YNNKEL (reference sequence). With 2 bases removed from V and 7 bases from J, the gap between germline ends came to 12 bases. This CDR3 reads CASSQTLSPNEQFF. Here the CDR3 DNA reads TGTGCCAGCAGCCAAACTCTATCCCCGAATGAGCAGTTCTTC.

J is TRBJ2-3 and V is TRBV7-2; 8 positions agree with TRBD2. The CDR3 runs to 15 residues. CDR1 and CDR2 (germline): SGHTA, FQGNSA. With 5 bases clipped from V and 3 bases from J, the junction kept 7 bases outside the gene matches. The CDR3 loop reads CASSESGLATDTQYF. CDR3 DNA sequence: TGTGCCAGCAGCGAGTCTGGACTAGCAACAGATACGCAGTATTTT.

This clone was recorded a few times. This sequence joins TRBV9 and TRBJ1-3; TRBD1 matches 9 bases. The CDR3 extends over 15 amino acids. Germline V lookup: CDR1 SGDLS, CDR2 YYNGEE. The V and J ends lost 0 bases and 9 bases, in that order; junction bases with no gene match: 7. CDR3 nucleotide sequence: TGTGCCAGCAGCGTAGGGGACAGGGACGCCGTCACCATATATTTT. Its protein product is CASSVGDRDAVTIYF. Based on the CDR3 plus reference TRBV9 and TRBJ1-3, the full variable domain is DSGVTQTPKHLITATGQRVTLRCSPRSGDLSVYWYQQSLDQGLQFLIQYYNGEERAKGNILERFSAQQFPDLHSELNLSSLELGDSALYFCASSVGDRDAVTIYFGEGSWLTVV.